This TCR beta chain was captured by sequencing in a study of T-cell reconstitution after alpha-beta-depleted transplantation in children. Overall study findings and caveats: One year post-transplant, T-cell counts and diversity were largely derived from T cells produced anew.

The sample holds many counts of this clonotype. As yet, its antigen is unknown. The CDR3 runs to 16 residues. V trimming: 2 bases; J trimming: 4 bases; junction bases outside the gene matches: 7. CDR1 SGHRS and CDR2 YFSETQ come from the germline V gene. Library preparation (for TCRbeta) was performed with unique molecular identifiers. TCRdb reprocessed the PCR reads via MiXCR and lists one record per CDR3 protein. The sample carries more than 90,000 distinct CDR3 sequences, about a tenth recorded once. The starting material was PBMCs, obtained before TCRalphabeta/CD19-depleted stem cell transplant. The chain combines TRBV5-1 with TRBJ2-2; 8 nucleotides match TRBD1. This TCR came from a boy between 2 and 10 years old with acute lymphoblastic leukemia, due to receive a stem cell transplant. In DNA form, the CDR3 reads TGCGCCAGCAGCTTCCTCGAAACAGGGGGCACCGGGGAGCTGTTTTTT. It is translated as CASSFLETGGTGELFF.